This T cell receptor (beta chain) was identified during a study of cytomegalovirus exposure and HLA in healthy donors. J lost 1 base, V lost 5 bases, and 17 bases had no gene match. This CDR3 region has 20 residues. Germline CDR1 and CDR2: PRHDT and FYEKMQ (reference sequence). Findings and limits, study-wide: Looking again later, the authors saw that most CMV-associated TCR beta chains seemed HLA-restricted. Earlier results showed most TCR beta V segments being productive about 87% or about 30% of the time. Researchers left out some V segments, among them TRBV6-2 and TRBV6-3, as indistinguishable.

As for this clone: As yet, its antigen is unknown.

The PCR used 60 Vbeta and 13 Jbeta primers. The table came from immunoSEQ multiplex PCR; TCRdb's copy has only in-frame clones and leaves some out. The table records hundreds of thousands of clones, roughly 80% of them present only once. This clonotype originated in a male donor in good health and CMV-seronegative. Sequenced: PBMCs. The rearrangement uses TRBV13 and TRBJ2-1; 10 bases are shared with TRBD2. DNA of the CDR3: TGTGCCAGCAGCCCCCCCAGGTCTAGCGGGAGTATCAGATCCTACAATGAGCAGTTCTTC. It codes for CASSPPRSSGSIRSYNEQFF.